This TCR beta chain was identified in a study of blood T cells in healthy people across ages. Study-level results: Diversity of TCR beta correlated strongly with naive T cell percentage. Observed TCR beta diversity per million T cells went down as age went up. This fall followed a roughly linear course with age.

A second roughly 6 to 11 cycle PCR used barcoded and J-beta primers. TCRdb called the 5' RACE reads again in MiXCR, with one record for every CDR3 protein. In the table there are hundreds of thousands of distinct CDR3 sequences, roughly 21% of which are singletons. This clonotype was seen only a few times. Its antigen is not known. The receptor comes from a man aged 65 to 79 in good health. The source material was blood.

The CDR3 is CSVEEYGNYGYTF. The DNA of the CDR3 is TGCAGCGTTGAAGAGTACGGCAACTATGGCTACACCTTC. The chain is built from TRBV29-1 and TRBJ1-2; unclear D gene. Germline CDR1 is SQVTM and CDR2 is ANQGSEA. V was shortened by 0 bases and J by 2 bases, with 7 bases between the two germline ends. This CDR3 region has 13 residues.